The clone carrying this T cell receptor beta chain was observed at least ten times. The data belong to a study of identical twins. MiXCR was run by TCRdb on the 5' RACE reads, yielding one entry per CDR3 protein. This table has hundreds of thousands of distinct CDR3 sequences, about 20% appearing once. This sample also belongs to another study, concerning T cells expressing NK-cell markers. That work contributes: CD8+ T cells in 5 or 6 donors included dominant NKG2C+ clonotypes at roughly 1.0-8%.

The TCR sequence derives from a woman between 18 and 29 years old in good health. Sequencing was done on a sample of PBMCs.

CDR3 loop: CASSKGDRDQPQHF. DNA for the CDR3: TGTGCCAGCAGTAAAGGGGATCGTGATCAGCCCCAGCATTTT. The chain uses TRBV12-3 or TRBV12-4 and TRBJ1-5, with D perhaps matching TRBD1 (5 bases). The CDR3 runs to 14 residues. V was clipped by 5 bases and J by 5 bases, with 13 bases between them.